The following is a TCR beta chain sequence with its context. Its antigen is undetermined. The data originate from a study of STAT3 mutations in large granular lymphocyte leukemia. The study's findings and limits: Every T-LGLL patient had at least one immunodominant TCRbeta clonotype.

Sequenced by immunoSEQ multiplex PCR; TCRdb stores in-frame clones only, minus some. The sample gives 15,000 to 18,000 clones, about 93% of which show up once; roughly 8.7% is in the top ten. The sequenced sample consisted of peripheral blood mononuclear cells. The TCR comes from a woman aged 45-65 years with T-cell large granular lymphocyte leukemia. Some clones in this sample may be carry-over from other donors' samples.

CDR3 coding DNA: TGTGCCAGCAGTTATAGGAGCTCCTACGAGCAGTACTTC. Translating gives CASSYRSSYEQYF. This chain uses TRBV27 with TRBJ2-7; unclear D gene. Germline values: CDR1 MNHEY, CDR2 SMNVEV (reference sequence). The CDR3 extends over 13 amino acids. Trimming took 4 bases from V and 0 from J, leaving 7 bases between them.